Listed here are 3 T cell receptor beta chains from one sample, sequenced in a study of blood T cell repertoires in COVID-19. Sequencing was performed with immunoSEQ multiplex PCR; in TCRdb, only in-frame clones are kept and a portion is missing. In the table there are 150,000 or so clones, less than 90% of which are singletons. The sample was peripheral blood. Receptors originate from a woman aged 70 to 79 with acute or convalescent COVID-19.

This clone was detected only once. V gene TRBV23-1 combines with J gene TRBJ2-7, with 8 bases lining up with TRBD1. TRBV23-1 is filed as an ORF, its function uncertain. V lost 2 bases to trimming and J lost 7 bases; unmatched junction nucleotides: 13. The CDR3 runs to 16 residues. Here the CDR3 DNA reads TGCGCCAGCAGTCAAGTCCATGAGACAGGGGTCGGGGAGCAGTACTTC. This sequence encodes CASSQVHETGVGEQYF.

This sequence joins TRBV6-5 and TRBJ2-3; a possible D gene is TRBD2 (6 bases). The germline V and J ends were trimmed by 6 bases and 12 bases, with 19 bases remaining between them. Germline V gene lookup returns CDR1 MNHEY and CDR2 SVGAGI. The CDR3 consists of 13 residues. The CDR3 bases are TGTGCCAGCAGGACCTCCGGGACTCCATCACAGTATTTT. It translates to CASRTSGTPSQYF.

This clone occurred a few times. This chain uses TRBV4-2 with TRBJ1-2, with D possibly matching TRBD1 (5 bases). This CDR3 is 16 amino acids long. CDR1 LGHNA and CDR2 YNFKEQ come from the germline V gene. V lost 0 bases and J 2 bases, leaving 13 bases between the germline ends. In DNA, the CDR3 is TGTGCCAGCAGCCAAGAAGGAGGGGCGGGGAACTATGGCTACACCTTC. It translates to CASSQEGGAGNYGYTF.